The clone carrying this TCR beta chain has a handful of counts. Its antigen is not known. These data belong to a study of type 1 and type 2 diabetes patients. The wider study: Participants included type 1 and type 2 diabetes patients plus nondiabetic controls. CD4+ or CD8+ T cells were positively selected from PBMCs with microbeads.

Regarding the study as a whole: Age and gender were not matched between study groups. Some expanded clones seen only in T1D might occur in additional T2D or control samples.

The V gene's germline CDR1 is DFQATT and CDR2 SNEGSKA (reference sequence). This CDR3 comprises 10 residues. Between the trimmed V and J ends, which lost 3 bases and 4 bases, there was a span of 3 bases. PCR was run on genomic DNA. Multiplex PCR with 30 forward and 13 reverse primers amplified the TCR beta CDR3. A single record per CDR3 protein comes from TCRdb applying MiXCR to the multiplex PCR reads. This sample yields approximately 260,000 distinct CDR3 sequences, of which approximately 45% are seen a single time; roughly an eighth belongs to the top ten. The receptor's source is a man younger than 35 with type 2 diabetes. The sequenced sample consisted of peripheral blood mononuclear cells (PBMCs). V and J are TRBV20-1 and TRBJ1-2; D gene unclear. CDR3 DNA sequence: TGCAGTGCTAGGGTCTATGGCTACACCTTC. Protein: CSARVYGYTF.